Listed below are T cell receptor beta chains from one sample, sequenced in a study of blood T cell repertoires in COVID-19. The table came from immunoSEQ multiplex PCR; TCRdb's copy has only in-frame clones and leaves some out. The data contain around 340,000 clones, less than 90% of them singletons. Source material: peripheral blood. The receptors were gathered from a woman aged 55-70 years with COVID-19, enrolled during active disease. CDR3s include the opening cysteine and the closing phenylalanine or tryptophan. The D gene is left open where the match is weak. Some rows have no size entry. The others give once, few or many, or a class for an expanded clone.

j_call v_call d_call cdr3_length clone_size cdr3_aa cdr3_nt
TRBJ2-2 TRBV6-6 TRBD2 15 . CASSYSDRGAGELFF TGTGCCAGCAGTTACTCGGATCGGGGGGCCGGGGAGCTGTTTTTT
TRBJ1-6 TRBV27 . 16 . CASSTTGDSYNSPLHF TGTGCCAGCAGCACCACGGGGGACTCCTATAATTCACCCCTCCACTTT
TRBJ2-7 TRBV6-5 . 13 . CASSSGVNYEQYF TGTGCCAGCAGTTCGGGGGTAAACTACGAGCAGTACTTC
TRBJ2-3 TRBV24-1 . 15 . CATSDSKLAEDTQYF TGTGCCACCAGTGATTCTAAGTTGGCGGAAGATACGCAGTATTTT
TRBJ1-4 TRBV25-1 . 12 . CASRASGEKLFF TGTGCCAGCCGAGCTTCAGGCGAAAAACTGTTTTTT
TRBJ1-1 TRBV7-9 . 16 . CASSLDGPGMNTEAFF TGTGCCAGCAGCTTAGACGGACCGGGGATGAACACTGAAGCTTTCTTT
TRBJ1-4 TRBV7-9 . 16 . CASSSGQTVGNEKLFF TGTGCCAGCAGCTCCGGACAGACCGTAGGGAATGAAAAACTGTTTTTT
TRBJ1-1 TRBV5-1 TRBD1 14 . CASSWDSQNTEAFF TGCGCCAGCAGCTGGGACAGCCAGAACACTGAAGCTTTCTTT
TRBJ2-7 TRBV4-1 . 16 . CASSQDSFLASYEQYF TGCGCCAGCAGCCAAGATTCGTTTTTAGCCTCCTACGAGCAGTACTTC
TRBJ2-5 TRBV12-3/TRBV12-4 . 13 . CASSFISGETQYF TGTGCCAGCAGTTTCATCAGCGGGGAGACCCAGTACTTC
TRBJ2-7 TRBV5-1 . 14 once CASSFETGGDEQYF TGCGCCAGCAGCTTCGAGACCGGAGGGGACGAGCAGTACTTC
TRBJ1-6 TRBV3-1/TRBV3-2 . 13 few CASSQPGDSPLHF TGTGCCAGCAGCCAGCCGGGAGACTCACCCCTCCACTTT
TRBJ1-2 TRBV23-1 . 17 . CASSQSPSVSHHYGYTF TGCGCCAGCAGTCAATCTCCGAGCGTCTCCCACCACTATGGCTACACCTTC
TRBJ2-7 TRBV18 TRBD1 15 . CASSPGTGDAYEQYF TGTGCCAGCTCACCAGGGACAGGGGACGCCTACGAGCAGTACTTC
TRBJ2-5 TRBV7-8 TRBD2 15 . CASSSGLAEIETQYF TGTGCCAGCAGCTCCGGACTAGCGGAGATAGAGACCCAGTACTTC
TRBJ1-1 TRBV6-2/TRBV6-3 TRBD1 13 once CASSYSGTGEAFF TGTGCCAGCAGTTACTCTGGGACAGGGGAAGCTTTCTTT
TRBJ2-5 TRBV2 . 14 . CASSEDQYQETQYF TGTGCCAGCAGTGAAGATCAGTACCAAGAGACCCAGTACTTC
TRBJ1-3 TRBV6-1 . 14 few CASSEMSTGNTIYF TGTGCCAGCAGTGAAATGTCTACTGGAAACACCATATATTTT
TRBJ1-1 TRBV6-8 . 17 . CASSYPPDTDMNTEAFF TGTGCCAGCAGTTACCCACCTGACACAGATATGAACACTGAAGCTTTCTTT
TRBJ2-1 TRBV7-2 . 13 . CASSLATGNEQFF TGTGCCAGCAGCTTAGCGACCGGGAATGAGCAGTTCTTC
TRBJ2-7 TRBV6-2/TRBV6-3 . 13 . CASSYSSAYEQYF TGTGCCAGCAGTTACTCCTCGGCCTACGAGCAGTACTTC
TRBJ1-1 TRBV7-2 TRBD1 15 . CASSSQGTANTEAFF TGTGCCAGCAGCTCCCAAGGGACAGCGAACACTGAAGCTTTCTTT
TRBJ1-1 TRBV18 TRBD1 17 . CASSPTGTGSVYTEAFF TGTGCCAGCTCACCGACAGGGACTGGCTCGGTCTACACTGAAGCTTTCTTT
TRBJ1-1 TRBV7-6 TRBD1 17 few CASSLQGAALMNTEAFF TGTGCCAGCAGCTTACAGGGGGCTGCACTAATGAACACTGAAGCTTTCTTT
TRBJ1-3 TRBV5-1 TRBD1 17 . CASSPNQQGAAGNTIYF TGCGCCAGCAGCCCCAACCAACAGGGGGCGGCTGGAAACACCATATATTTT
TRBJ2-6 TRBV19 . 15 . CASTSYEGGANVLTF TGTGCCAGTACATCCTACGAGGGTGGGGCCAACGTCCTGACTTTC
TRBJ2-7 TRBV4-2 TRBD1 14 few CASSPGTGRNEQYF TGTGCCAGCAGCCCGGGGACAGGGCGGAACGAGCAGTACTTC
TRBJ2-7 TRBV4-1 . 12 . CASTGPGDEQYF TGCGCCAGCACCGGACCCGGGGACGAGCAGTACTTC
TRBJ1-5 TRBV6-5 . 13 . CASSLKRDQPQHF TGTGCCAGCTCCCTAAAACGAGATCAGCCCCAGCATTTT
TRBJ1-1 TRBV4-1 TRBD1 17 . CASSPRTGKVMNTEAFF TGCGCCAGCAGCCCCAGGACAGGGAAGGTCATGAACACTGAAGCTTTCTTT
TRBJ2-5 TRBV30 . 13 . CAWSRSGLETQYF TGTGCCTGGAGCCGTTCGGGTCTGGAGACCCAGTACTTC
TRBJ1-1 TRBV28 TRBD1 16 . CASSLDRVEGGTEAFF TGTGCCAGCAGTTTAGACAGGGTGGAGGGGGGCACTGAAGCTTTCTTT
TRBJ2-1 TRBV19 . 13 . CATLGRGYNEQFF TGTGCCACCTTAGGGCGGGGTTACAATGAGCAGTTCTTC
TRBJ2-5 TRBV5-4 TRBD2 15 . CASSSGLAGEETQYF TGTGCCAGCAGCTCCGGACTAGCGGGGGAAGAGACCCAGTACTTC
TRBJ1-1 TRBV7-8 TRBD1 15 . CASSSWDRGGTEAFF TGTGCCAGCAGCTCCTGGGACAGGGGTGGCACTGAAGCTTTCTTT
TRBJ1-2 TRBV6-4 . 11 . CASSDLYGYTF TGTGCCAGCAGTGATCTCTATGGCTACACCTTC
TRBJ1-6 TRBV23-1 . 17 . CASSQSLQLPYNSPLHF TGCGCCAGCAGTCAATCCTTACAACTACCGTATAATTCACCCCTCCACTTT
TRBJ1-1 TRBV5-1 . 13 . CASSGAQGTEAFF TGCGCCAGCAGCGGGGCTCAGGGGACTGAAGCTTTCTTT
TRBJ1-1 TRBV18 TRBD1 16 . CASSPVGQGRNTEAFF TGTGCCAGCTCACCAGTAGGACAGGGAAGAAACACTGAAGCTTTCTTT
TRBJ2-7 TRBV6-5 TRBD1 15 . CASSYTPDRAWEQYF TGTGCCAGCAGTTACACCCCGGACAGGGCGTGGGAGCAGTACTTC
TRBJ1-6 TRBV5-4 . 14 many CASSQTTDNSPLHF TGTGCCAGCAGCCAGACTACTGACAATTCACCCCTCCACTTT
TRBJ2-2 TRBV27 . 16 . CASSRGGAGLTGELFF TGTGCCAGCAGTAGAGGCGGGGCGGGCCTGACCGGGGAGCTGTTTTTT
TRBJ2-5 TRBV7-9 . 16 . CASSLGQGRNQETQYF TGTGCCTCCAGCTTAGGTCAGGGCCGAAACCAAGAGACCCAGTACTTC
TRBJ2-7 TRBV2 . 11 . CASSDSHEQYF TGTGCCAGCAGTGACTCTCACGAGCAGTACTTC
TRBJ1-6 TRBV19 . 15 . CASTWGGGSNSPLHF TGTGCCAGTACCTGGGGTGGGGGGAGCAATTCACCCCTCCACTTT
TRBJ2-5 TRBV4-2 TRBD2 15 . CASRNSGTSQETQYF TGTGCCAGCAGGAATTCCGGGACTAGCCAAGAGACCCAGTACTTC
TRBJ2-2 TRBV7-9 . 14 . CASSLFQNTGELFF TGTGCCAGCAGCTTATTCCAGAACACCGGGGAGCTGTTTTTT
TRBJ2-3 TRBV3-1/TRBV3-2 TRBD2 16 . CASSQGERGGTDTQYF TGTGCCAGCAGCCAAGGCGAGCGGGGTGGCACAGATACGCAGTATTTT
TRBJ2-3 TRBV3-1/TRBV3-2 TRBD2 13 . CASSLTHGGRQYF TGTGCCAGCAGCCTAACCCACGGGGGGAGGCAGTATTTT
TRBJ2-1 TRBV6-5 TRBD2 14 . CASRSTGGLSEQFF TGTGCCAGCAGATCTACGGGGGGGCTAAGTGAGCAGTTCTTC
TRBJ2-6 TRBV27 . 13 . CASSITGANVLTF TGTGCCAGCAGTATAACTGGGGCCAACGTCCTGACTTTC
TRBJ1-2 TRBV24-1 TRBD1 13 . CATSDQTGGGYTF TGTGCCACCAGTGACCAGACAGGGGGCGGCTACACCTTC
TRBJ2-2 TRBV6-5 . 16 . CASSYGRGRRTGELFF TGTGCCAGCAGTTACGGTAGGGGGAGAAGAACCGGGGAGCTGTTTTTT
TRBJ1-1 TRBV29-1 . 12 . CTTSGGGTEAFF TGCACCACCTCCGGGGGGGGCACTGAAGCTTTCTTT
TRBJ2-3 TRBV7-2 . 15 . CASSKTTLLPDTQYF TGTGCCAGCAGCAAAACCACTTTACTCCCAGATACGCAGTATTTT